Below, 22 T cell receptor beta chains from the same sample are listed, as sequenced in a study of radiation and T cells in renal cell carcinoma. The assay was immunoSEQ multiplex PCR, and TCRdb's table has in-frame clones only and misses some. The sample yields around 120,000 clones, about 81% seen once. Time point specified: blood 2 weeks post-SBRT. Treatment given: 15 Gy SBRT to primary tumor, nephrectomy 4 weeks later. Sequenced here: blood, sampled from a patient whose treatment included radiotherapy and nephrectomy. The receptor set was obtained from a woman in her sixties or seventies with renal cell carcinoma.

The chain carries TRBV6-6 and TRBJ2-1, with 7 bases identical to TRBD2. Germline values: CDR1 MNHNY, CDR2 SVGAGI (reference sequence). The CDR3 is made up of 15 amino acids. J was trimmed by 0 bases and V by 2 bases; bases with no gene match: 1. Here the CDR3 reads CASSYTGGSYNEQFF. CDR3 DNA: TGTGCCAGCAGTTACACGGGAGGCTCCTACAATGAGCAGTTCTTC.

CDR3 sequence reads: CASRRTGVGNQPQHF. The CDR3 DNA sequence: TGTGCCAGCAGACGGACAGGGGTAGGCAATCAGCCCCAGCATTTT. The rearrangement uses TRBV5-8 and TRBJ1-5; TRBD1 matches at 9 bases. Germline assignment: CDR1 SGHTS and CDR2 YDEGEE. This CDR3 comprises 15 residues. J was trimmed by 2 bases and V by 5 bases; bases with no gene match: 5.

This chain uses TRBV5-4 with TRBJ2-7, with D perhaps assigned TRBD1 or TRBD2 (5 bases each). This CDR3 contains 15 residues. The germline CDR1 and CDR2 sequences are SGHNT and YYREEE (reference sequence). The V gene lost 4 bases and the J gene lost 5 bases, with 19 bases spanning the gap. CDR3 sequence reads: CASSRPWGSFDEQYF. The CDR3 DNA follows: TGTGCCAGCAGCAGACCTTGGGGGAGTTTCGACGAGCAGTACTTC.

The genes are TRBV5-4 and TRBJ1-2, with unresolved D. This CDR3 comprises 14 residues. The germline V gene has CDR1 SGHNT and CDR2 YYREEE (reference sequence). The V gene lost 0 bases and the J gene lost 0 bases, with 6 bases spanning the gap. In nucleotides, the CDR3 is TGTGCCAGCAGCTTGGAACTTACTAACTATGGCTACACCTTC. Translating gives CASSLELTNYGYTF.

The table lists this clone with a count of one. The chain links TRBV28 to TRBJ1-5; D not resolved. Germline values: CDR1 MDHEN, CDR2 SYDVKM. V shed 5 bases and J shed 4 bases, with 12 bases lying between them. The CDR3 runs 14 residues. For the CDR3, the DNA is TGTGCCAGCAGTCCCCCACCTGGAAATCAGCCCCAGCATTTT. It codes for CASSPPPGNQPQHF.

This clone was counted only a few times. This sequence joins TRBV5-6 and TRBJ1-1; D might be TRBD1 (6 bases). The CDR3 spans 14 residues. Germline V CDR1 and CDR2: SGHDT, YYEEEE. The V gene lost 0 bases and the J gene lost 4 bases, with 10 bases spanning the gap. For the CDR3, the DNA is TGTGCCAGCAGCTTGGTAGGAGGGGGCACTGAAGCTTTCTTT. Translation: CASSLVGGGTEAFF.

The V call is TRBV18, the J call TRBJ2-1; 7 nucleotides agree with TRBD2. Germline loops: CDR1 KGHSH, CDR2 LQKENI. The ends lost 5 bases at V and 2 bases at J; junction bases unmatched: 6. The CDR3 runs 15 residues. Here the CDR3 DNA reads TGTGCCAGCTCAGATTTAGCGGGTGCCTACAATGAGCAGTTCTTC. This codes for CASSDLAGAYNEQFF.

This chain links TRBV19 with TRBJ1-5; 8 bases line up with TRBD1. With V trimmed by 1 base and J by 4 bases, 3 bases remained unmatched. The V gene's germline CDR1 is LNHDA and CDR2 SQIVND (reference sequence). This CDR3 spans 15 amino acids. The CDR3: CASSIGTGRNQPQHF. In DNA form, the CDR3 reads TGTGCCAGTAGTATAGGGACAGGGAGGAATCAGCCCCAGCATTTT.

The chain has TRBV19 and TRBJ2-1, with a weak D call TRBD2 (5 bases). V was clipped by 5 bases and J by 4 bases, with 15 bases between them. Germline CDR1 is LNHDA and CDR2 is SQIVND (reference sequence). This CDR3 has 15 residues. The CDR3, as DNA: TGTGCCAGTAGTCACCAAGCGGTGCCTTACAATGAGCAGTTCTTC. This sequence encodes CASSHQAVPYNEQFF.

V gene TRBV14 combines with J gene TRBJ2-3; 15 bases map to TRBD2. The CDR3 length is 17 residues. Trimming at V came to 2 bases and at J to 4 bases, leaving 4 bases not matched to a gene. Germline assignment: CDR1 SGHDN and CDR2 FVKESK. The CDR3 protein is CASSQTGLAGGPDTQYF. In nucleotides, the CDR3 is TGTGCCAGCAGCCAAACGGGACTAGCGGGGGGTCCAGATACGCAGTATTTT.

Points on this clone: The identical CDR3 is also encoded by other nucleotide sequences in the sample. The chain is built from TRBV5-4 and TRBJ2-3, with D unresolved. The germline V gene has CDR1 SGHNT and CDR2 YYREEE (reference sequence). Trimming shortened V by 1 base and J by 2 bases, and 2 bases separated the two germline ends. This CDR3 spans 12 amino acids. DNA for the CDR3: TGTGCCAGCAGCTTGTACACAGATACGCAGTATTTT. Translation: CASSLYTDTQYF.

On this clone itself: This sample also contains other DNA sequences that code for the same CDR3. The chain combines TRBV5-4 with TRBJ1-5, with D possibly being TRBD1 (6 bases). Trimming removed 0 bases from V and 2 bases from J, with 6 bases in between. The length of the CDR3 is 14 residues. Germline V gene lookup returns CDR1 SGHNT and CDR2 YYREEE (reference sequence). The DNA for the CDR3 is TGTGCCAGCAGCTTGGCAGGGGGCAATCAGCCCCAGCATTTT. Its translation: CASSLAGGNQPQHF.

This chain joins TRBV19 and TRBJ1-1; 7 nucleotides match TRBD1. V was clipped by 7 bases and J by 1 base; unmatched bases: 9. Germline values: CDR1 LNHDA, CDR2 SQIVND (reference sequence). The CDR3 runs 15 residues. CDR3 protein: CASKGARGSNTEAFF. CDR3 nucleotides: TGTGCCAGTAAGGGGGCCAGGGGGTCGAACACTGAAGCTTTCTTT. Looking up the rest from reference TRBV19 and TRBJ1-1 gives the full variable domain: DGGITQSPKYLFRKEGQNVTLSCEQNLNHDAMYWYRQDPGQGLRLIYYSQIVNDFQKGDIAEGYSVSREKKESFPLTVTSAQKNPTAFYLCASKGARGSNTEAFFGQGTRLTVV.

The rearrangement joins TRBV29-1 to TRBJ1-1; D perhaps matches TRBD1 (5 bases). CDR3 size: 16 residues. The germline V gene has CDR1 SQVTM and CDR2 ANQGSEA. V dropped 0 bases and J dropped 0 bases, with 14 bases sitting between them. The CDR3 DNA is TGCAGCGTTGAAGATTGGCAGGGTGCCATGAACACTGAAGCTTTCTTT. It encodes CSVEDWQGAMNTEAFF.

The chain combines TRBV5-1 with TRBJ2-3, with D possibly TRBD1 on 6 matching bases. Germline CDR1 reads SGHRS; CDR2 reads YFSETQ. V was clipped by 2 bases and J by 3 bases, with 13 bases between them. The CDR3 consists of 15 residues. CDR3 region: CASSLQGTPTDTQYF. The CDR3 bases are TGCGCCAGCAGCTTACAGGGAACCCCGACAGATACGCAGTATTTT.

The table lists this clone with a few counts. Different DNA sequences within this sample yield the same CDR3. V gene TRBV7-9 combines with J gene TRBJ2-5; 11 positions match TRBD2. The trim removed 4 bases at V and 3 bases at J, leaving 4 bases unmatched. The CDR3 consists of 15 residues. Germline CDR1 is SEHNR and CDR2 is FQNEAQ (reference sequence). The DNA of the CDR3 is TGTGCCAGCAGCTCTCTAGCGGGGGGCGAAGAGACCCAGTACTTC. As protein: CASSSLAGGEETQYF.

This chain uses TRBV5-6 with TRBJ1-1; D remains ambiguous. The CDR3 runs to 14 residues. The germline V gene has CDR1 SGHDT and CDR2 YYEEEE. Trimming left V 0 bases short and J 0 bases short, with 6 bases between. CDR3 nucleotides: TGTGCCAGCAGCTTGGTTCGTTTGAACACTGAAGCTTTCTTT. Its protein product is CASSLVRLNTEAFF. Full variable domain (remainder filled in from reference TRBV5-6 and TRBJ1-1): DAGVTQSPTHLIKTRGQQVTLRCSPKSGHDTVSWYQQALGQGPQFIFQYYEEEERQRGNFPDRFSGHQFPNYSSELNVNALLLGDSALYLCASSLVRLNTEAFFGQGTRLTVV.

This clone was recorded once. The genes are TRBV27 and TRBJ1-4, with 10 bases fitting TRBD1. Looked up from germline, CDR1 is MNHEY and CDR2 is SMNVEV (reference sequence). There are 17 residues in the CDR3. The junction had 11 bases not matched to a gene; V was cut back by 5 bases and J by 5 bases. The DNA of the CDR3 is TGTGCCAGCAGTGCCTCCGGGACAGGGGCCCTAAATGAAAAACTGTTTTTT. This codes for CASSASGTGALNEKLFF.

V is TRBV11-2 and J is TRBJ2-3; 9 nucleotides align to TRBD1. The germline V gene encodes CDR1 SGHAT and CDR2 FQNNGV. CDR3 length: 19 amino acids. Unmatched junction bases numbered 15, after V lost 4 bases and J lost 1 base. The CDR3 region is CASSSILDGTGYGTDTQYF. DNA of the CDR3: TGTGCCAGCAGCTCGATTCTAGATGGGACAGGGTACGGCACAGATACGCAGTATTTT.

This chain joins TRBV5-1 and TRBJ1-2; perhaps TRBD1 as D (6 bases). This CDR3 contains 14 residues. V lost 0 bases and J lost 6, with 12 bases in between. CDR1 is SGHRS, CDR2 YFSETQ, per germline. The CDR3: CASSLDGGYDGYTF. The CDR3 region has the DNA TGCGCCAGCAGCTTGGATGGGGGCTACGATGGCTACACCTTC.

The chain has TRBV7-3 and TRBJ2-3; 7 bases agree with TRBD2. The CDR3 is 13 residues long. Trimming cost V 6 bases and J 4 bases; bases outside gene matches: 4. In germline, CDR1 is SGHTA, CDR2 FQGTGA. The CDR3 DNA sequence: TGTGCCAGCAGTAGGGAGGGGCCAGATACGCAGTATTTT. Translating gives CASSREGPDTQYF.

This chain uses TRBV28 with TRBJ1-2, with no clear D. Germline CDR1 and CDR2: MDHEN and SYDVKM. V was trimmed by 8 bases and J by 5 bases, leaving 12 bases between them. CDR3 size: 12 residues. DNA for the CDR3: TGTGCCAGCCACGATCGGATTTATGGCTACACCTTC. Its protein product is CASHDRIYGYTF.